Shown below are 25 T cell receptor beta chains from a single sample sequenced in a study of blood T cell repertoires in COVID-19. Sequencing used immunoSEQ multiplex PCR; TCRdb keeps in-frame clones, though not all of them. This sample carries a few hundred thousand clones, just under 90% of them seen once, and the ten largest clones take approximately 2.9%. The sequenced sample was PBMCs or T cells enriched from blood (not recorded which). These receptors were taken from a woman aged 45-60 years who had been exposed to COVID-19.

The chain employs TRBV2 and TRBJ2-1, with a tentative D call TRBD2 (7 bases). From germline, CDR1 is SNHLY and CDR2 FYNNEI. The V end lost 6 bases, the J end lost 12 bases, and 18 bases lay between the germline ends. The CDR3 is 13 residues long. CDR3 residues: CASRSQRGGGQFF. The CDR3 nucleotides read TGTGCCAGCAGAAGTCAGAGGGGGGGTGGGCAGTTCTTC.

With respect to this clone: Compared with germline, one end of the junction differs, possibly owing to a read error. V is TRBV20-1 and J is TRBJ2-7, with 7 bases fitting TRBD2. The CDR3 totals 8 residues. Germline lookup yields CDR1 DFQATT and CDR2 SNEGSKA (reference sequence). CDR3 DNA: TGCAGTCCCATAGGGAGGGACTTC. This codes for CSPIGRDF.

The rearrangement links TRBV2 to TRBJ2-1; weak D call: TRBD2 (5 bases). The V end lost 6 bases, the J end lost 8 bases, and 11 bases lay between the germline ends. The CDR3 length is 12 residues. From germline, CDR1 is SNHLY and CDR2 FYNNEI. Written as DNA, the CDR3 is TGTGCCAGCAGGCCCGGGGTGGATGAGCAGTTCTTC. Protein: CASRPGVDEQFF.

This sequence joins TRBV11-2 and TRBJ1-3, with 9 bases identical to TRBD1. Germline CDR1 SGHAT, CDR2 FQNNGV. This CDR3 region has 15 residues. V was clipped by 5 bases and J by 0 bases; unmatched bases: 2. DNA for the CDR3: TGTGCCAGCAGCGGACAGGGGAGCTCTGGAAACACCATATATTTT. It yields the protein CASSGQGSSGNTIYF.

This clone was seen once. CDR3 protein: CASTFGQGSYNSPLHF. In DNA form, the CDR3 reads TGTGCCAGCACCTTTGGACAGGGCTCCTATAATTCACCCCTCCACTTT. The chain links TRBV5-5 to TRBJ1-6; TRBD1 aligns across 8 bases. With 6 bases clipped from V and 0 bases from J, the junction kept 5 bases outside the gene matches. This CDR3 is 16 amino acids long. Germline CDR1 is SGHKS and CDR2 is YYEKEE (reference sequence).

This clone was seen only once. The chain joins TRBV6-5 to TRBJ2-5; D is perhaps TRBD2 (6 bases). Germline values: CDR1 MNHEY, CDR2 SVGAGI. CDR3 length: 13 residues. Trimming pared 7 bases from V and 7 bases from J, leaving 16 bases between. CDR3 DNA: TGTGCCAGCACTAAGGGATTGGGGGGGACCCAGTACTTC. Its translation is CASTKGLGGTQYF.

The V and J genes are TRBV27 and TRBJ2-1; 8 positions match TRBD2. This CDR3 comprises 16 residues. J lost 8 bases, V lost 1 base, and 10 bases had no gene match. CDR1 and CDR2 (germline): MNHEY, SMNVEV (reference sequence). CDR3 sequence (DNA): TGTGCCAGCAGTTTATTAGCGGGGTTTCGGAGCGATGAGCAGTTCTTC. Translated: CASSLLAGFRSDEQFF.

The gene calls are TRBV3-1 (or the pseudogene TRBV3-2) and TRBJ1-4; D is ambiguous. Germline V gene sequence: CDR1 LGHDT, CDR2 YNNKEL (reference sequence). The CDR3 is 14 residues long. V lost 2 bases and J 5 bases, leaving 9 bases between the germline ends. The CDR3 loop reads CASSQSTANEKLFF. The DNA of the CDR3 is TGTGCCAGCAGCCAATCGACTGCGAATGAAAAACTGTTTTTT.

The rearrangement uses TRBV5-1 and TRBJ2-7, with D possibly TRBD1 on 6 matching bases. Per the germline V gene, CDR1 is SGHRS and CDR2 is YFSETQ. This CDR3 contains 15 residues. The V end lost 4 bases, the J end lost 2 bases, and 16 bases lay between the germline ends. The CDR3 protein is CASSPAGTNAYEQYF. In DNA, the CDR3 is TGCGCCAGCAGCCCAGCCGGGACAAACGCCTACGAGCAGTACTTC.

The rearrangement joins TRBV19 to TRBJ2-7; the match to TRBD1 covers 9 bases. The V gene end was trimmed by 4 bases and the J gene end by 0 bases; junction bases not matched to a gene: 4. The CDR3 loop spans 15 amino acids. The germline CDR1 and CDR2 sequences are LNHDA and SQIVND (reference sequence). The DNA for the CDR3 is TGTGCCAGTAGTACCGGACAGGGGCTCTCCTACGAGCAGTACTTC. Its protein product is CASSTGQGLSYEQYF.

There are a few counts of this clone. Within the sample, other DNA sequences also encode this same CDR3. This chain's CDR3 is CASSYSGGSNYGYTF. The CDR3 region has the DNA TGTGCCAGCAGTTACTCGGGAGGATCTAACTATGGCTACACCTTC. V gene TRBV6-5 combines with J gene TRBJ1-2; D is unresolved. In germline, CDR1 is MNHEY, CDR2 SVGAGI. The CDR3 contains 15 residues. Trimming cost V 0 bases and J 0 bases, with 8 bases left between them.

This chain connects TRBV19 to TRBJ1-5; 10 positions agree with TRBD1. The V segment lost 5 bases and the J segment 7 bases; nucleotides outside the gene matches: 8. Germline CDR1 reads LNHDA; CDR2 reads SQIVND (reference sequence). The length of the CDR3 is 15 residues. The CDR3 DNA follows: TGTGCCAGTAGTTCGGGCGGGACAGGGGTGCAGCCCCAGCATTTT. Its protein product is CASSSGGTGVQPQHF.

The rearrangement uses TRBV30 and TRBJ1-2; TRBD1 might be the D (6 bases). Germline values: CDR1 GTSNPN, CDR2 SVGIG (reference sequence). CDR3 length: 12 amino acids. The germline V and J ends were trimmed by 7 bases and 4 bases, with 13 bases remaining between them. The CDR3 DNA sequence: TGTGCCTCCGACAGGTGGGGCTATGGCTACACCTTC. Its protein product is CASDRWGYGYTF.

This clone turned up a few times. The chain couples TRBV5-4 to TRBJ2-5, with 8 positions matching TRBD2. CDR1 is SGHNT, CDR2 YYREEE, per germline (reference sequence). The CDR3 consists of 14 residues. V shed 6 bases and J 2 bases; nucleotides not matched to a gene: 6. CDR3 in DNA: TGTGCCAGCAAATCAGCGGGGGCTCAAGAGACCCAGTACTTC. Translated, it gives CASKSAGAQETQYF.

Here the CDR3 reads CASSQVIHSNYEQYF. The CDR3 DNA follows: TGTGCCAGCAGCCAAGTAATCCACAGCAACTACGAGCAGTACTTC. The J gene is TRBJ2-7, the V gene TRBV3-1 (or the pseudogene TRBV3-2); D is unresolved. The CDR3 is 15 amino acids. V was cut by 1 base and J by 3 bases, with 13 bases left in between. Germline values: CDR1 LGHDT, CDR2 YNNKEL (reference sequence).

This clone appeared once. The rearrangement joins TRBV4-1 to TRBJ2-6, with D perhaps TRBD1 (6 bases). The CDR3 length is 15 residues. Per germline, CDR1 MGHRA and CDR2 YSYEKL. The V and J ends lost 6 bases and 3 bases respectively, with 12 bases between them. CDR3 in amino acids: CASRPQGFGANVLTF. The CDR3, as DNA: TGCGCCAGCAGGCCACAGGGTTTTGGGGCCAACGTCCTGACTTTC.

The chain carries TRBV27 and TRBJ2-1; TRBD2 matches 10 bases. The germline gives CDR1 MNHEY, CDR2 SMNVEV (reference sequence). The CDR3 covers 16 residues. The V and J ends lost 6 bases and 2 bases, in that order; junction bases with no gene match: 7. CDR3 region: CASSYSGGAPYNEQFF. CDR3 DNA: TGTGCCAGCAGCTACAGCGGGGGGGCCCCCTACAATGAGCAGTTCTTC.

Here the CDR3 DNA reads TGTGCCAGCAGCTTAGGTCAGGGATCCACTGAAGCTTTCTTT. Its translation is CASSLGQGSTEAFF. The chain combines TRBV13 with TRBJ1-1; D might be TRBD1 (5 bases). Trimming stripped 0 bases from V and 4 bases from J, with 9 bases between. The CDR3 totals 14 residues. Germline loops: CDR1 PRHDT, CDR2 FYEKMQ (reference sequence).

The gene calls are TRBV19 and TRBJ2-2; TRBD1 aligns across 7 bases. CDR1 LNHDA and CDR2 SQIVND come from the germline V gene (reference sequence). The CDR3 spans 15 residues. The V segment lost 7 bases and the J segment 3 bases; nucleotides outside the gene matches: 8. CDR3 in amino acids: CASTVSGTDTGELFF. CDR3 in DNA: TGTGCCAGTACCGTCTCCGGGACAGACACCGGGGAGCTGTTTTTT.

The CDR3 nucleotides are TGTGCCAGCAGTGATCCGCGGGGTGGCGACACTGAAGCTTTCTTT. It encodes CASSDPRGGDTEAFF. The chain links TRBV25-1 to TRBJ1-1; D not resolved. The CDR3 consists of 15 residues. V shed 3 bases and J shed 3 bases, with 14 bases lying between them. Germline V gene sequence: CDR1 MGHDK, CDR2 SYGVNS.

This chain joins TRBV4-2 and TRBJ2-3; 7 positions agree with TRBD1. With 0 bases clipped from V and 4 bases from J, the junction kept 10 bases outside the gene matches. Germline lookup yields CDR1 LGHNA and CDR2 YNFKEQ. CDR3 length equals 17 residues. The CDR3 DNA is TGTGCCAGCAGCCAAGATGTGGGGCAGGGGGTCGCAGATACGCAGTATTTT. Translation: CASSQDVGQGVADTQYF.

The V call is TRBV10-3, the J call TRBJ1-2; 7 nucleotides line up with TRBD1. The CDR3 sequence is 15 residues long. From germline, CDR1 is ENHRY and CDR2 SYGVKD. V shed 6 bases, J shed 6 bases, and the junction held 13 bases outside the gene matches. CDR3 in DNA: TGTGCCATCAGCGTTGGGACAGCCACCGCTCATGGCTACACCTTC. Translation: CAISVGTATAHGYTF.

The chain carries TRBV5-8 and TRBJ2-2, with 11 nucleotides matching TRBD2. J lost 9 bases, V lost 4 bases, and 8 bases had no gene match. The CDR3 loop spans 15 amino acids. Looked up from germline, CDR1 is SGHTS and CDR2 is YDEGEE. CDR3 coding DNA: TGTGCCAGCAGCCTACTAGCGGGAGTTCACCGGGAGCTGTTTTTT. It yields the protein CASSLLAGVHRELFF.

J is TRBJ2-1 and V is TRBV5-1; D might be TRBD1 (8 bases). The CDR3 length is 15 residues. Germline CDR1 is SGHRS and CDR2 is YFSETQ. The V gene lost 4 bases and the J gene lost 6 bases, with 17 bases spanning the gap. The CDR3 nucleotides read TGCGCCAGCAGCCCGGATAACAGGGGGGGCAATGAGCAGTTCTTC. As protein: CASSPDNRGGNEQFF. Looking up the rest from reference TRBV5-1 and TRBJ2-1 gives the full variable domain: KAGVTQTPRYLIKTRGQQVTLSCSPISGHRSVSWYQQTPGQGLQFLFEYFSETQRNKGNFPGRFSGRQFSNSRSEMNVSTLELGDSALYLCASSPDNRGGNEQFFGPGTRLTVL.

The chain combines TRBV19 with TRBJ1-6; D is possibly TRBD1 (5 bases). Between the trimmed V and J ends, which lost 5 bases and 8 bases, there was a span of 25 bases. Germline CDR1 reads LNHDA; CDR2 reads SQIVND (reference sequence). This CDR3 is 18 amino acids long. The CDR3 sequence is CASSGGFGTPAVHSPLHF. CDR3 bases: TGTGCCAGTAGTGGGGGGTTCGGGACTCCGGCAGTACATTCACCCCTCCACTTT.